The rows below give T cell receptor beta chains drawn from one sample of a study of cytomegalovirus exposure and HLA in healthy donors. Repertoires were generated with immunoSEQ multiplex PCR, while TCRdb's copy carries only in-frame clones and drops some. The sample comprises about 130,000 clones, approximately 71% of which are singletons, and about 1% rests with the top ten. Source material: PBMCs. These receptors were taken from a woman aged 55-75 years in good health and CMV-seronegative. Both conserved end residues are part of each CDR3. Fields, in order: V gene, D gene, J gene, clone size, CDR3 DNA, CDR3 protein. A D gene is named only where the DNA matches it firmly. Clone size, where shown, is once, few, many, or a class for clones that have expanded.

v_gene: TRBV20-1; d_gene: -; j_gene: TRBJ1-1; abundance: few; CDR3nt: TGCAGCTGCCAGGGGCCCACTGAAGCTTTCTTT; CDR3aa: CSCQGPTEAFF
v_gene: TRBV28; d_gene: TRBD1; j_gene: TRBJ1-2; abundance: -; CDR3nt: TGTGCCAGCAGTTGGGACAGGGGGCGAGGCTACACCTTC; CDR3aa: CASSWDRGRGYTF
v_gene: TRBV2; d_gene: -; j_gene: TRBJ1-5; abundance: -; CDR3nt: TGTGCCAGCAGTGAAAGGGGGAGAAGCAATCAGCCCCAGCATTTT; CDR3aa: CASSERGRSNQPQHF
v_gene: TRBV21-1; d_gene: -; j_gene: TRBJ2-7; abundance: once; CDR3nt: TGTGCCAGCAGCAGGTCCTTGGGACTAGCCTGCTACGAGCAGTACTTC; CDR3aa: CASSRSLGLACYEQYF
v_gene: TRBV6-6; d_gene: -; j_gene: TRBJ1-4; abundance: -; CDR3nt: TGTGCCAGCCATTTCGGGGGGGGGACTAATGAAAAACTGTTTTTT; CDR3aa: CASHFGGGTNEKLFF
v_gene: TRBV6-5; d_gene: -; j_gene: TRBJ2-5; abundance: -; CDR3nt: TGTGCCAGCATGAACCGGGGGCAAGAGACCCAGTACTTC; CDR3aa: CASMNRGQETQYF
v_gene: TRBV19; d_gene: TRBD2; j_gene: TRBJ2-1; abundance: few; CDR3nt: TGTGCCAGTAGTTCCCGGACTAGCGGGTCTGAGCAGTTCTTC; CDR3aa: CASSSRTSGSEQFF
v_gene: TRBV6-1; d_gene: TRBD1; j_gene: TRBJ2-7; abundance: -; CDR3nt: TGTGCCACGGACAGGGGGGCGTACGAGCAGTACTTC; CDR3aa: CATDRGAYEQYF
v_gene: TRBV6-5; d_gene: TRBD1; j_gene: TRBJ1-5; abundance: -; CDR3nt: TGTGCCAGCAGTTACGGACAGGGATATCAGCCCCAGCATTTT; CDR3aa: CASSYGQGYQPQHF
v_gene: TRBV5-6; d_gene: -; j_gene: TRBJ1-2; abundance: -; CDR3nt: TGTGCCAGCAGCTTGGCTGGGGCCCGAGGCTACACCTTC; CDR3aa: CASSLAGARGYTF
v_gene: TRBV11-2; d_gene: -; j_gene: TRBJ1-3; abundance: -; CDR3nt: TGTGCCAGCAGCTTGGACCGTCGGGGGGCGACGGGAAACACCATATATTTT; CDR3aa: CASSLDRRGATGNTIYF
v_gene: TRBV27; d_gene: -; j_gene: TRBJ2-6; abundance: -; CDR3nt: TGTGCCAGCAGTTTAGGTCGGAGTCGATTATCTGGGGCCAACGTCCTGACTTTC; CDR3aa: CASSLGRSRLSGANVLTF
v_gene: TRBV5-1; d_gene: -; j_gene: TRBJ2-6; abundance: few; CDR3nt: TGCGCCAGCAGCTGGGCCAGAGACAGCTCTGGGGCCAACGTCCTGACTTTC; CDR3aa: CASSWARDSSGANVLTF
v_gene: TRBV7-9; d_gene: TRBD1; j_gene: TRBJ2-7; abundance: few; CDR3nt: TGTGCCAGCAGCTCCCGGGACAGGGGTTCCCACGAGCAGTACTTC; CDR3aa: CASSSRDRGSHEQYF
v_gene: TRBV28; d_gene: -; j_gene: TRBJ1-1; abundance: once; CDR3nt: TGTGCCAGCAGTTTTGGCATGAACACTGAAGCTTTCTTT; CDR3aa: CASSFGMNTEAFF
v_gene: TRBV7-9; d_gene: TRBD1; j_gene: TRBJ2-7; abundance: once; CDR3nt: TGTGCCAGCAGCCCTCTCCCGGGACAGGGGGCGCTAATCTCCTTAGGGCAGTACTTC; CDR3aa: CASSPLPGQGALISLGQYF
v_gene: TRBV29-1; d_gene: TRBD1; j_gene: TRBJ1-2; abundance: few; CDR3nt: TGCAGCGCCGACAGGGATGGGAACTATGGCTACACCTTC; CDR3aa: CSADRDGNYGYTF
v_gene: TRBV5-1; d_gene: TRBD1; j_gene: TRBJ1-2; abundance: -; CDR3nt: TGCGCCAGCAGCTTGGGAGTCCCCGGACAGGATGGCTACACCTTC; CDR3aa: CASSLGVPGQDGYTF
v_gene: TRBV28; d_gene: -; j_gene: TRBJ1-6; abundance: -; CDR3nt: TGTGCCAGCACCGACCTGGGAGGGAATTCACCCCTCCACTTT; CDR3aa: CASTDLGGNSPLHF
v_gene: TRBV4-1; d_gene: -; j_gene: TRBJ2-7; abundance: -; CDR3nt: TGCGCCAGCAGCCAAGGACAGGCCTACGAGCAGTACTTC; CDR3aa: CASSQGQAYEQYF
v_gene: TRBV5-1; d_gene: TRBD1; j_gene: TRBJ1-2; abundance: -; CDR3nt: TGCGCCAGCAGCTTGCCGGGGACAGTACTATCTAACTATGGCTACACCTTC; CDR3aa: CASSLPGTVLSNYGYTF
v_gene: TRBV9; d_gene: -; j_gene: TRBJ1-4; abundance: -; CDR3nt: TGTGCCAGCAGCCTGACAGCAACTAATGAAAAACTGTTTTTT; CDR3aa: CASSLTATNEKLFF
v_gene: TRBV28; d_gene: -; j_gene: TRBJ1-2; abundance: few; CDR3nt: TGTGCCAGCAGTGCAAACAGGGTAACTAACTATGGCTACACCTTC; CDR3aa: CASSANRVTNYGYTF
v_gene: TRBV27; d_gene: -; j_gene: TRBJ2-7; abundance: -; CDR3nt: TGTGCCAGCAGTCTTCACAGGGCCTACGAGCAGTACTTC; CDR3aa: CASSLHRAYEQYF
v_gene: TRBV2; d_gene: TRBD1; j_gene: TRBJ1-2; abundance: -; CDR3nt: TGTGCCAGCAGTCAAACCCCGGGACAGGGCAACTATGGCTACACCTTC; CDR3aa: CASSQTPGQGNYGYTF
v_gene: TRBV7-8; d_gene: TRBD2; j_gene: TRBJ2-7; abundance: once; CDR3nt: TGTGCCAGCAGCCTAGGACTAGCGGCAATTTCCTACGAGCAGTACTTC; CDR3aa: CASSLGLAAISYEQYF
v_gene: TRBV28; d_gene: -; j_gene: TRBJ2-6; abundance: -; CDR3nt: TGTGCCAGCAGCCATTTCTCTGGGGCCAACGTCCTGACTTTC; CDR3aa: CASSHFSGANVLTF
v_gene: TRBV11-2; d_gene: -; j_gene: TRBJ1-2; abundance: -; CDR3nt: TGTGCCAGCAGCCCCGGGGGGTCGGCAGGGACGGTCACCTTC; CDR3aa: CASSPGGSAGTVTF